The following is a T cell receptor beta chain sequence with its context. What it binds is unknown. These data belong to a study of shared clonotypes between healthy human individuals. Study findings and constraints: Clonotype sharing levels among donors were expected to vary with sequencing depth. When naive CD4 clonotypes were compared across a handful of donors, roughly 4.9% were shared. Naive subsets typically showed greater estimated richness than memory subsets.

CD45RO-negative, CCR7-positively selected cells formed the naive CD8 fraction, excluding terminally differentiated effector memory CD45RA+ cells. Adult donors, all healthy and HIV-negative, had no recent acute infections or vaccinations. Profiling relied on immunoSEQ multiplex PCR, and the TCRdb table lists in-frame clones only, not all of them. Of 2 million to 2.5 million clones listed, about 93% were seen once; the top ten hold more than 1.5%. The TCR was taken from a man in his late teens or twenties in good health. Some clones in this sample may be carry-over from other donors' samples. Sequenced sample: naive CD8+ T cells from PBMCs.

In DNA form, the CDR3 reads TGTGCCAGTAGTGTCGCAGGTTCCGGCTACACCTTC. It translates to CASSVAGSGYTF. This sequence joins TRBV19 and TRBJ1-2; no definite D call. Germline V gives CDR1 LNHDA, CDR2 SQIVND (reference sequence). The CDR3 covers 12 residues. The V end was cut by 5 bases, the J end by 8 bases, with 12 bases between.